This T cell receptor beta chain was identified in a study of T cells after yellow fever vaccination. Study-level points and caveats: Clones from primary vaccination mostly reappeared after the booster (around 97% CD4, roughly 87% CD8).

TCRdb reprocessed the 5' RACE reads via MiXCR and lists one record per CDR3 protein. The sample includes just under 600,000 distinct CDR3 sequences, approximately 15% of them seen just once. CDR1 and CDR2 (germline): SGHRS, YFSETQ. The CDR3 covers 14 residues. The V and J ends lost 7 bases and 2 bases respectively, with 13 bases between them. As for this clonotype: The antigen is undetermined. A much larger clone is a single base away; this may be a read error.

This receptor was identified in a man aged 30 to 39 who received the YFV17D yellow fever vaccine. The starting material was PBMCs, obtained on the day of the yellow fever booster vaccination. The genes are TRBV5-1 and TRBJ1-5; a weak D match, TRBD1 (6 bases). This chain's CDR3 is CASSEGEGNQPQHF. CDR3 nucleotides: TGCGCCAGCTCCGAGGGGGAAGGCAATCAGCCCCAGCATTTT.